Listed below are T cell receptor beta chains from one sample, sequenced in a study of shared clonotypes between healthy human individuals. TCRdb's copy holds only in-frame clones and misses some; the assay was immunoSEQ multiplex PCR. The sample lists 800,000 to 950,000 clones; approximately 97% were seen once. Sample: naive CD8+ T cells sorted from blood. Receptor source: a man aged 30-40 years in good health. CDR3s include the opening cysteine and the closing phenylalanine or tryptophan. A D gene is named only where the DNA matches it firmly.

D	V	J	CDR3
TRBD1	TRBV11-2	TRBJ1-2	CASSGWTGGVDSYGYTF
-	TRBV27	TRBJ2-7	CASSFGAVYEQYF
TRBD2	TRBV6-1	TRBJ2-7	CASSDPLGLAGGEQYF
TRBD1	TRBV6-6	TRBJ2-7	CASLSGGPLSYEQYF
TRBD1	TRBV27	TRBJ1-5	CASSPRTGLHSNQPQHF
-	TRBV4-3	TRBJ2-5	CASSQGVQETQYF
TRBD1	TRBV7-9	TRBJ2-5	CASRPETGAGSQYF
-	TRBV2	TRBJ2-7	CASRDSYKQYF
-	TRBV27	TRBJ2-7	CASSFSPGSYEQYF
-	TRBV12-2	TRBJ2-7	CASLRRSYEQYF
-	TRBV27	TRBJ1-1	CASSAISPEGSNTEAFF
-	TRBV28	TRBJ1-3	CASRHDRNSGNTIYF
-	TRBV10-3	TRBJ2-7	CAISEDRGPHHEQYF
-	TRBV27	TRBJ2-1	CASSLRLEGLHEQFF
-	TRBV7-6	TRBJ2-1	CASSLGGGGPLDEQFF
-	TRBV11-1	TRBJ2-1	CASSLASTANEQFF
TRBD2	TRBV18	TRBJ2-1	CASSPPTGGLYNEQFF
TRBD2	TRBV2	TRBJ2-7	CAVYGGGNYEQYF
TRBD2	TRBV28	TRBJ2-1	CASLGLLDNEQFF
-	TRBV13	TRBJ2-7	CASSLEGFEQYF